The source of this T cell receptor (beta chain) is a study of identical twins. Study-level points and caveats: Insertions were fewer in abundant cord blood beta clonotypes, whereas memory repertoires showed none of this pattern. Beta out-of-frame sequences showed weaker excess sharing between twins.

Deletions cut 4 bases from V and 0 bases from J, with 14 bases between. The CDR3 is 16 residues long. CDR1 LGHDT and CDR2 YNNKEL come from the germline V gene (reference sequence). Donors uniformly comprised healthy Caucasians. In regard to this clonotype: What it binds is unknown.

Addition of a universal primer site occurred through template switching, and cDNA carried unique molecular identifiers. Via MiXCR, TCRdb re-called the 5' RACE reads, giving one row per CDR3 protein. This table has about 1.7 million distinct CDR3 sequences, roughly a third appearing once. What was sequenced was cord blood. The source is a newborn girl in good health. The V call is TRBV3-1, the J call TRBJ2-3; D possibly uses TRBD1 or TRBD2 (7 bases each). In nucleotides, the CDR3 is TGTGCCAGCAGCCCCCAGGGGGGGGTCAGCACAGATACGCAGTATTTT. Residues: CASSPQGGVSTDTQYF.